Presented here are 24 T cell receptor beta chains from one specimen sequenced in a study of cytomegalovirus exposure and HLA in healthy donors. 60 Vbeta and 13 Jbeta primers were used in PCR. Assay: immunoSEQ multiplex PCR; the TCRdb copy retains only in-frame clones and omits some. The sample records 100,000 to 150,000 clones, about three quarters being singletons. Sequencing was performed on PBMCs. The receptors originated from a young man in good health and CMV-seronegative.

The chain recombines TRBV5-1 with TRBJ2-5; 8 positions agree with TRBD2. Germline CDR1 SGHRS, CDR2 YFSETQ. CDR3 length: 13 residues. With 0 bases clipped from V and 5 bases from J, the junction kept 0 bases outside the gene matches. This chain's CDR3 is CASSLASGETQYF. CDR3 bases: TGCGCCAGCAGCTTGGCTAGCGGGGAGACCCAGTACTTC.

The chain recombines TRBV5-1 with TRBJ1-1; TRBD1 matches at 9 bases. Trimming removed 2 bases from V and 5 bases from J; junction bases left unmatched: 4. Germline assignment: CDR1 SGHRS and CDR2 YFSETQ. CDR3 length equals 14 residues. The CDR3 region has the DNA TGCGCCAGCAGCTTCAACAGGGGGCGGACTGAAGCTTTCTTT. As protein: CASSFNRGRTEAFF.

The chain combines TRBV5-6 with TRBJ1-1; tentative D call: TRBD1 (5 bases). The germline CDR1 and CDR2 sequences are SGHDT and YYEEEE. Trimming took off 3 bases at V and 6 bases at J, with 21 bases between the two ends. The CDR3 contains 16 residues. Here the CDR3 DNA reads TGTGCCAGCAGCTCCCCGGTGGGGGGGTGGATTCCTGAAGCTTTCTTT. Translating it yields CASSSPVGGWIPEAFF.

Only a few counts were recorded for this clone. This rearrangement joins TRBV5-4 to TRBJ2-2; a possible D gene is TRBD1 (6 bases). The CDR3 is 16 amino acids. Trimming took off 1 base at V and 3 bases at J, with 13 bases between the two ends. CDR1 SGHNT and CDR2 YYREEE come from the germline V gene (reference sequence). Here the CDR3 reads CASSLLTGSDTGELFF. The CDR3 bases are TGTGCCAGCAGCTTGCTGACAGGCTCCGACACCGGGGAGCTGTTTTTT.

This chain uses TRBV7-9 with TRBJ2-7, with 7 bases aligning to TRBD1. Germline lookup yields CDR1 SEHNR and CDR2 FQNEAQ (reference sequence). This CDR3 comprises 18 residues. Trimming removed 4 bases from V and 3 bases from J; junction bases left unmatched: 18. The CDR3 nucleotides are TGTGCCAGCAGCTCTGGGCTTTTGGGCCCTGACAGGGTCTACGAGCAGTACTTC. Amino acids: CASSSGLLGPDRVYEQYF.

This chain joins TRBV2 and TRBJ2-5, with 7 bases fitting TRBD1. Germline-derived CDR1 and CDR2 are SNHLY and FYNNEI. Trimming removed 2 bases from V and 5 bases from J; junction bases left unmatched: 11. The CDR3 length is 16 residues. Written as DNA, the CDR3 is TGTGCCAGCAGTGAAAACCTCCTAGGGGGCGGGGAGACCCAGTACTTC. This translates into CASSENLLGGGETQYF.

The chain is built from TRBV15 and TRBJ1-1; no firm D call. The ends were cut back, 1 base at V and 1 base at J, with 10 bases in the middle. There are 15 residues in the CDR3. Germline CDR1 reads LNHNV; CDR2 reads YYDKDF (reference sequence). The chain's CDR3 is CATSRAPVPNTEAFF. The CDR3 coding sequence is TGTGCCACCAGCAGAGCACCAGTCCCGAACACTGAAGCTTTCTTT.

The V call is TRBV6-5, the J call TRBJ1-3; D is unclear. The germline CDR1 and CDR2 sequences are MNHEY and SVGAGI. The CDR3 has 14 residues. V was cut by 6 bases and J by 0 bases, with 9 bases left in between. CDR3 DNA sequence: TGTGCCAGCAGCGCCCTATTCTCTGGAAACACCATATATTTT. Its protein is CASSALFSGNTIYF.

This chain connects TRBV9 to TRBJ2-7, with TRBD1 matching 10 bases. The germline CDR1 and CDR2 sequences are SGDLS and YYNGEE. V lost 6 bases to trimming and J lost 5 bases; unmatched junction nucleotides: 11. The CDR3 loop spans 15 amino acids. CDR3 region: CASNDPTGGNHEQYF. CDR3 nucleotides: TGTGCCAGCAACGACCCGACAGGGGGCAACCACGAGCAGTACTTC.

The V call is TRBV15, the J call TRBJ1-2; 8 bases fit TRBD1. V gave up 2 bases and J gave up 3 bases; unmatched junction bases: 11. Germline V gene sequence: CDR1 LNHNV, CDR2 YYDKDF (reference sequence). The CDR3 has 17 residues. DNA of the CDR3: TGTGCCACCAGCAGACCCCGACTGTTGGACAGGGACTATGGCTACACCTTC. As protein: CATSRPRLLDRDYGYTF.

The CDR3 region is CSVGPGQLNTEAFF. The CDR3 DNA sequence: TGCAGCGTTGGACCCGGACAACTGAACACTGAAGCTTTCTTT. The chain carries TRBV29-1 and TRBJ1-1; maybe TRBD1 (5 bases). The CDR3 has 14 residues. CDR1 and CDR2 from the germline V gene are SQVTM and ANQGSEA. The V gene lost 4 bases and the J gene lost 0 bases, with 12 bases spanning the gap.

V and J are TRBV4-2 and TRBJ2-3; D might be TRBD1 (6 bases). The ends were cut back, 1 base at V and 5 bases at J, with 13 bases in the middle. CDR3 length equals 15 residues. Germline assignment: CDR1 LGHNA and CDR2 YNFKEQ. CDR3 protein: CASSQGTAFQDTQYF. The CDR3 coding sequence is TGTGCCAGCAGCCAAGGGACAGCCTTTCAAGATACGCAGTATTTT.

The chain joins TRBV7-2 to TRBJ1-2, with TRBD1 matching 8 bases. CDR1 is SGHTA, CDR2 FQGNSA, per germline. The J segment lost 7 bases and the V segment lost 6 bases, leaving 16 bases of the junction unmatched. This CDR3 region has 16 residues. The CDR3 region is CASSSDGRGPWRGYTF. The CDR3 nucleotides are TGTGCCAGCAGTTCGGATGGCAGGGGGCCTTGGCGTGGCTACACCTTC.

The rearrangement joins TRBV5-4 to TRBJ1-4, with D possibly being TRBD1 (6 bases). Germline values: CDR1 SGHNT, CDR2 YYREEE (reference sequence). V was clipped by 2 bases and J by 3 bases, with 11 bases between them. CDR3 size: 15 residues. CDR3: CASSFTGTPNEKLFF. CDR3 bases: TGTGCCAGCAGCTTTACAGGGACCCCTAATGAAAAACTGTTTTTT.

This clone was seen a few times. Compared with germline, one end of the junction differs, possibly owing to a read error. The chain has TRBV7-9 and TRBJ1-6; D gene uncertain. The germline V gene has CDR1 SEHNR and CDR2 FQNEAQ (reference sequence). The CDR3 runs to 12 residues. CDR3 nucleotides: TGTTCCAGCAGCTCGGGTGCCGGGCCCCTCCACTTT. Protein: CSSSSGAGPLHF.

V and J are TRBV7-3 and TRBJ2-1; 7 bases match TRBD2. With 5 bases clipped from V and 0 bases from J, the junction kept 10 bases outside the gene matches. The germline CDR1 and CDR2 sequences are SGHTA and FQGTGA. This CDR3 is 17 amino acids long. The CDR3, as DNA: TGTGCCAGCAGCCCCCGCCGGGGGGATACCTCCTACAATGAGCAGTTCTTC. This codes for CASSPRRGDTSYNEQFF.

This clone has a handful of counts. The chain carries TRBV18 and TRBJ2-7; D is possibly TRBD2 (5 bases). V lost 1 base, J lost 5 bases, and 9 bases lay in between. The CDR3 extends over 13 amino acids. Germline V CDR1 and CDR2: KGHSH, LQKENI. CDR3 DNA: TGTGCCAGCTCACCACTGAGGGAAGACGAGCAGTACTTC. Translated: CASSPLREDEQYF.

The rearrangement links TRBV2 to TRBJ2-5, with D possibly being TRBD2 (5 bases). From germline, CDR1 is SNHLY and CDR2 FYNNEI. The CDR3 length is 12 residues. V was clipped by 6 bases and J by 5 bases, with 10 bases between them. As DNA, the CDR3 is TGTGCCAGCAGCGTAGCGTCGGAGACCCAGTACTTC. Encoded protein: CASSVASETQYF.

The CDR3 here is CASSSQGAHYEQYF. The DNA of the CDR3 is TGTGCCAGCAGCTCACAGGGGGCCCACTACGAGCAGTACTTC. The V gene is TRBV5-4, the J gene TRBJ2-7; 9 bases agree with TRBD1. V lost 3 bases and J lost 3; bases outside the gene matches: 4. Germline V gene lookup returns CDR1 SGHNT and CDR2 YYREEE (reference sequence). The CDR3 has 14 residues. The full variable domain, with the rest looked up from reference TRBV5-4 and TRBJ2-7, is ETGVTQSPTHLIKTRGQQVTLRCSSQSGHNTVSWYQQALGQGPQFIFQYYREEENGRGNFPPRFSGLQFPNYSSELNVNALELDDSALYLCASSSQGAHYEQYFGPGTRLTVT.

V usage is TRBV30 and J usage is TRBJ1-6, with D unresolved. The CDR3 spans 14 residues. Trimming took off 3 bases at V and 0 bases at J, with 6 bases between the two ends. Germline CDR1 is GTSNPN and CDR2 is SVGIG (reference sequence). CDR3 in amino acids: CAWSPGSYNSPLHF. DNA of the CDR3: TGTGCCTGGAGCCCAGGCTCCTATAATTCACCCCTCCACTTT.

The J gene is TRBJ2-5, the V gene TRBV7-3; a possible D gene is TRBD2 (5 bases). The CDR3 spans 12 residues. The ends were cut back, 8 bases at V and 11 bases at J, with 18 bases in the middle. Per the germline V gene, CDR1 is SGHTA and CDR2 is FQGTGA. CDR3 sequence reads: CASGRAEQEQYF. DNA of the CDR3: TGTGCCAGCGGGCGAGCGGAGCAAGAGCAGTACTTC.

This chain links TRBV4-2 with TRBJ1-2, with 8 positions matching TRBD1. CDR1 and CDR2 (germline): LGHNA, YNFKEQ. The CDR3 has 14 residues. V gave up 4 bases and J gave up 6 bases; unmatched junction bases: 7. CDR3 loop: CASSPDRAPDGYTF. In DNA, the CDR3 is TGTGCCAGCAGCCCGGACAGGGCGCCGGATGGCTACACCTTC.

This chain links TRBV7-8 with TRBJ2-7; D unclear. Trimming cost V 5 bases and J 3 bases, with 5 bases left between them. CDR3 length: 11 amino acids. Germline CDR1 is SGHVS and CDR2 is FQNEAQ. Here the CDR3 DNA reads TGTGCCAGCAGCCCTAACTACGAGCAGTACTTC. Encoded protein: CASSPNYEQYF.

The chain employs TRBV7-2 and TRBJ2-7; 9 bases agree with TRBD2. This CDR3 spans 15 amino acids. Trimming removed 4 bases from V and 3 bases from J; junction bases left unmatched: 7. CDR1 SGHTA and CDR2 FQGNSA come from the germline V gene. The CDR3 region has the DNA TGTGCCAGCAGCTCTCGACTAGCGGAGTACTACGAGCAGTACTTC. Its protein product is CASSSRLAEYYEQYF.